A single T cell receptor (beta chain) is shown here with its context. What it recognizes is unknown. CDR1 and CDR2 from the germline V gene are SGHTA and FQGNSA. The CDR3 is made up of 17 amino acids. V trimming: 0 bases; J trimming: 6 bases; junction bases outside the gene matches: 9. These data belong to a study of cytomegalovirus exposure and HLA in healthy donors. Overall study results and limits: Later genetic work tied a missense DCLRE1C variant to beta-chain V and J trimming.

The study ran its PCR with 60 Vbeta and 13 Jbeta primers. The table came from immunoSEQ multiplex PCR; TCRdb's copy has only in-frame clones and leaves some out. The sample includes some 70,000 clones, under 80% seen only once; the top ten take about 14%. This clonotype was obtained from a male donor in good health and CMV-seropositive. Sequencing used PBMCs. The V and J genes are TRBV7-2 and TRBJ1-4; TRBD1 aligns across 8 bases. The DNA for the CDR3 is TGTGCCAGCAGCTTAGCGTTCGGACAGGGTAGGGATGAAAAACTGTTTTTT. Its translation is CASSLAFGQGRDEKLFF.